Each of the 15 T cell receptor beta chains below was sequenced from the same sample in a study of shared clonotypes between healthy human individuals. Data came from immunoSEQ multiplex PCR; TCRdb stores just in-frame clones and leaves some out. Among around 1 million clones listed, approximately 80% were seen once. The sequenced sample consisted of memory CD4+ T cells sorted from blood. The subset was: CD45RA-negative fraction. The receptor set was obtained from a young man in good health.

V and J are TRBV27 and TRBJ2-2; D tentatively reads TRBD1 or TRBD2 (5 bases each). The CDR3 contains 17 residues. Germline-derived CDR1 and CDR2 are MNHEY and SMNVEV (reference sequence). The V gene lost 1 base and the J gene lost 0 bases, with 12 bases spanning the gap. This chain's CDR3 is CASSLFGRGANTGELFF. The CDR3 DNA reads TGTGCCAGCAGTTTATTCGGCAGAGGGGCGAACACCGGGGAGCTGTTTTTT.

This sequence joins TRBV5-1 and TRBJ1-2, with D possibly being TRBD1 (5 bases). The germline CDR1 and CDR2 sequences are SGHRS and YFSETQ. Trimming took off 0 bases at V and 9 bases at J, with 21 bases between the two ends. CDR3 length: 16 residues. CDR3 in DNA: TGCGCCAGCAGCTTGGAACTAGGGGCAGGGTTAGTGAGCTACACCTTC. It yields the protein CASSLELGAGLVSYTF.

DNA of the CDR3: TGCGCCAGGATGGACGGCGGGTACGAGCAGTACTTC. It specifies CARMDGGYEQYF. The J gene is TRBJ2-7, the V gene TRBV5-1; weak D call: TRBD2 (5 bases). The CDR3 extends over 12 amino acids. The V gene lost 8 bases and the J gene lost 4 bases, with 13 bases spanning the gap. Germline CDR1 reads SGHRS; CDR2 reads YFSETQ.

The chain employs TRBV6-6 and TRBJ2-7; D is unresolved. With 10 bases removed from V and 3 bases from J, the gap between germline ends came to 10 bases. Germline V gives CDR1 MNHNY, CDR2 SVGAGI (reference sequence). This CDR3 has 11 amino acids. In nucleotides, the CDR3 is TGTGCCACCAGAACCGACTACGAGCAGTACTTC. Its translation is CATRTDYEQYF.

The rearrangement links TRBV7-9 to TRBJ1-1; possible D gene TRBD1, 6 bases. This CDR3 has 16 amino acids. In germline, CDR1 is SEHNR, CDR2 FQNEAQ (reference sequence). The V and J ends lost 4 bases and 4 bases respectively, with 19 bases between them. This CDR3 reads CASSSSGGGGATEAFF. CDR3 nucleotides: TGTGCCAGCAGCTCCTCCGGGGGAGGGGGAGCCACTGAAGCTTTCTTT.

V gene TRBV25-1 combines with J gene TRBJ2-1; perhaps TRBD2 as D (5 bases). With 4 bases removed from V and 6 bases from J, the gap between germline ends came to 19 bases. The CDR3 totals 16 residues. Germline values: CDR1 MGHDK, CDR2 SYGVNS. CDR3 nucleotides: TGTGCCAGCAGTGGGCTTTGGGAGAAGGTTTGCAATGAGCAGTTCTTC. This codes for CASSGLWEKVCNEQFF.

CDR3 sequence reads: CASSLPGGQGKGYTF. For the CDR3, the DNA is TGTGCCAGCAGCCTCCCGGGGGGGCAGGGCAAAGGCTACACCTTC. V usage is TRBV5-6 and J usage is TRBJ1-2; D is perhaps TRBD1 (6 bases). CDR1 SGHDT and CDR2 YYEEEE come from the germline V gene. The CDR3 has 15 amino acids. V was shortened by 4 bases and J by 8 bases, with 21 bases between the two germline ends.

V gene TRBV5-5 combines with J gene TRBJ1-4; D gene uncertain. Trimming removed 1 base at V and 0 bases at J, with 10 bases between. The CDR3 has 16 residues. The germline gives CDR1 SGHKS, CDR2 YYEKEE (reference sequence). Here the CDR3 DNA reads TGTGCCAGCAGCTTGAATCCGGGAACAACTAATGAAAAACTGTTTTTT. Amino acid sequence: CASSLNPGTTNEKLFF.

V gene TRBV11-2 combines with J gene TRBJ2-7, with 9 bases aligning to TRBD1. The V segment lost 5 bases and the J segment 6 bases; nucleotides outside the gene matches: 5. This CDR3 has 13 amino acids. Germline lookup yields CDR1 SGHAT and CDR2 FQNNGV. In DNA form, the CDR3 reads TGTGCCAGCAGCCGGGACAGGGTCTCCGAGCAGTACTTC. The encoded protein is CASSRDRVSEQYF.

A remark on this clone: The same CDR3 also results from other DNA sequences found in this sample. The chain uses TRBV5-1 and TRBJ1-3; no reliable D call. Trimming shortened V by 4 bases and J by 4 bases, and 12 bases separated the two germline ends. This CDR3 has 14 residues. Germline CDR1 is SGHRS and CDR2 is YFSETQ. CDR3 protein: CASSPGGEGNTIYF. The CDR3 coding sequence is TGCGCCAGCAGCCCCGGTGGCGAGGGAAACACCATATATTTT.

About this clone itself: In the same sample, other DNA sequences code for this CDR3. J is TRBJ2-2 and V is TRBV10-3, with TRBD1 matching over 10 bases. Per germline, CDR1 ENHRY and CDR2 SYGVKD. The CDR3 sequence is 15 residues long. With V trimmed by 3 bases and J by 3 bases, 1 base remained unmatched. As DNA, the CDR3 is TGTGCCATCAGTGAAGGGACAGGGGACACCGGGGAGCTGTTTTTT. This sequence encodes CAISEGTGDTGELFF.

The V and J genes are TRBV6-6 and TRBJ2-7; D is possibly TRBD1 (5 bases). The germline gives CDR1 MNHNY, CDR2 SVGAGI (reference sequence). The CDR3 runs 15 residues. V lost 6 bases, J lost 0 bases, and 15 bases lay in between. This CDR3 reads CASSLLGRSSYEQYF. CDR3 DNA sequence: TGTGCCAGCAGCCTCCTGGGGCGGAGCTCCTACGAGCAGTACTTC.

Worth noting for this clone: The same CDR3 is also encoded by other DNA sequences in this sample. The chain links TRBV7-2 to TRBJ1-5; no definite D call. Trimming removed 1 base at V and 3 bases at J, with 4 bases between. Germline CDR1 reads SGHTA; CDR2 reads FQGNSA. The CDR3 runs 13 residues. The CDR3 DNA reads TGTGCCAGCAGCTTAGTGTCCAATCAGCCCCAGCATTTT. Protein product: CASSLVSNQPQHF.

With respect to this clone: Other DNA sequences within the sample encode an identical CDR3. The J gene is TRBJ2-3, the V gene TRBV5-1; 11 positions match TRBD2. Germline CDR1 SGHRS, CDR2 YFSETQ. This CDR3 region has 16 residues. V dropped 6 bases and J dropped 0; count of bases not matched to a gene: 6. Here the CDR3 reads CASKLAGGTSTDTQYF. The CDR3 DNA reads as TGCGCCAGCAAGCTAGCGGGGGGCACTAGCACAGATACGCAGTATTTT.

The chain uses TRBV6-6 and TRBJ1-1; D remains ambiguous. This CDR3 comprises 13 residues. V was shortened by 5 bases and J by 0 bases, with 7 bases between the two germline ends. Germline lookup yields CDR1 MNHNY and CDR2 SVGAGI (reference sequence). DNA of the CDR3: TGTGCCAGCAGTACCAGCATGAACACTGAAGCTTTCTTT. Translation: CASSTSMNTEAFF.